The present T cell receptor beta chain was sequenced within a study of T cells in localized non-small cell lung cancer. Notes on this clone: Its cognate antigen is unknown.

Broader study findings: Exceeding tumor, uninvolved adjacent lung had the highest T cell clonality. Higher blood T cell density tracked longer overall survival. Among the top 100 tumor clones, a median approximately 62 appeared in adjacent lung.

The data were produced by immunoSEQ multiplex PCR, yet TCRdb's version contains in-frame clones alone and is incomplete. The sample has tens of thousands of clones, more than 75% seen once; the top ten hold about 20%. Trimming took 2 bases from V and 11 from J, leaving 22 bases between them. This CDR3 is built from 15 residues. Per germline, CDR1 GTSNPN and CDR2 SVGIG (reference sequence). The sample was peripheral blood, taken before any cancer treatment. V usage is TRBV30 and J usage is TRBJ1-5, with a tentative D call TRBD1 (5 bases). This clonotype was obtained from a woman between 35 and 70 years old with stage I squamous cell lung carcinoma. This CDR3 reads CAWSTAGTELSSQHF. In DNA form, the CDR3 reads TGTGCCTGGAGTACAGCCGGGACCGAGCTATCGTCCCAGCATTTT.